This TCR beta chain derives from a study of response to subunit inactivated influenza vaccine. TCRdb used MiXCR to reprocess the RT-PCR reads, holding one entry per CDR3 protein. Of 800,000 to 1,000,000 distinct CDR3 sequences in the sample, 21% were seen once. The germline CDR1 and CDR2 sequences are ENHRY and SYGVKD. The CDR3 is made up of 13 amino acids. Trimming stripped 7 bases from V and 3 bases from J, with 12 bases between. This specimen consisted of PBMCs from blood, obtained 4 to 6 days after vaccination. This chain joins TRBV10-3 and TRBJ2-5, with D possibly being TRBD1 (6 bases). This sequence originates from a man in his fifties who received an inactivated influenza vaccine. The CDR3 region is CAINGDNEETQYF. In DNA, the CDR3 is TGTGCCATCAATGGGGACAACGAAGAGACCCAGTACTTC.